This T cell receptor beta chain was obtained from a study of vaccination effects on CD4 cells after COVID-19. Looking at the study overall: Each culture well received some 1.9 million PBMC. These cells were then cultured in IMDM with 9 to 10 IU/ml IL-2 and about 9.4 ug/ml peptides.

Study observations and caveats: Late post-vaccination samples showed marked contraction of infection- and vaccine-induced clones.

Culture proceeded for under twelve days, and CD4+ T cells were then isolated. Germline assignment: CDR1 KGHSH and CDR2 LQKENI. The CDR3 contains 13 residues. The germline V and J ends were trimmed by 6 bases and 0 bases, with 8 bases remaining between them. Note on this clone: The target antigen is unknown.

Here immunoSEQ multiplex PCR was the method, and the copy in TCRdb shows in-frame clones only, minus some. The sample holds 45,000 to 60,000 clones, 76% seen once. The rearrangement uses TRBV18 and TRBJ1-1; a possible D gene is TRBD1 (6 bases). This clonotype was obtained from a human donor who had a prior SARS-CoV-2 infection. The sample was CD4+ T cells from PBMCs cultured without peptide, taken before COVID-19 vaccination. The CDR3 nucleotides are TGTGCCAGCTCTGGACAGATGAACACTGAAGCTTTCTTT. It specifies CASSGQMNTEAFF.